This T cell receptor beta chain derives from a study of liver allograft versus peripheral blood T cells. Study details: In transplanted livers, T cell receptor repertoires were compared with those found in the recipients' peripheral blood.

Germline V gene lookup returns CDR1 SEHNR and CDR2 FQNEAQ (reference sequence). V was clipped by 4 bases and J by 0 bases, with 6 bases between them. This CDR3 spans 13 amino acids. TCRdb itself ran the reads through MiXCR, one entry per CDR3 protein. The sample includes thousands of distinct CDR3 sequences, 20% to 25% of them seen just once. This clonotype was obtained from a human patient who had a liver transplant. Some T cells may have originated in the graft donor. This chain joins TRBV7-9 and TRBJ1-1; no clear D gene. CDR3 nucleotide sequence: TGTGCCAGCAGCTGGGGATTGAACACTGAAGCTTTCTTT. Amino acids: CASSWGLNTEAFF. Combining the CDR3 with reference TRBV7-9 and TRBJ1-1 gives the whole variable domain DTGVSQNPRHKITKRGQNVTFRCDPISEHNRLYWYRQTLGQGPEFLTYFQNEAQLEKSRLLSDRFSAERPKGSFSTLEIQRTEQGDSAMYLCASSWGLNTEAFFGQGTRLTVV.